This T cell receptor beta chain emerged from a study of blood T cell repertoires in COVID-19 (dated by TCRdb to 2020 to 2022). About the study as a whole: The collaborator samples originated in the United States, Italy and Spain and spanned the acute and convalescent phases of COVID-19. The prospective study material was composed of cDNA or gDNA derived from T cells, B-cell-depleted T cells, or PBMCs. A de-identified subject ID, COVID-19 status, age in years and sex were almost always included in the sample metadata. Where HLA class I and class II types were available, the types were taken from metadata supplied by the sample provider, not from assay-based typing. The dataset comprised deeply sampled blood TCRbeta repertoires from subjects exposed to, actively infected with, or recovered from COVID-19. The repertoires were released in a freely available public database intended as a resource for research on the immune response to SARS-CoV-2. The samples were drawn from two sources: the first 160 participants of the ongoing ImmuneRACE study, and 1,200 or so subjects contributed by 6 global collaborators. Study-wide conclusions, independent of this receptor: The quantity of clinical and demographic metadata differed by source and by participant and was supplied without curation.

The collaborating institutions used their own protocols to collect whole blood in K2EDTA tubes. For TCRbeta analysis, collaborators shipped samples in one of three forms: frozen whole blood, isolated PBMCs, or DNA extracted from either of those sample types. Worth noting for this clone: There is no known antigen for this receptor. Base qualities are missing; no much larger clone stands one base away.

TCRbeta CDR3 regions were amplified from genomic DNA by means of the immunoSEQ Assay, a bias-controlled multiplex PCR. Regarding the original processing steps: The number of nucleated cells in each sample was estimated from the amplification of reference gene primers within the assay. To quantify the absolute abundance of each unique TCRbeta CDR3 rearrangement, sequence reads were collapsed and filtered. For each sample, productive Simpson clonality was calculated as the square root of Simpson's diversity index over productive rearrangements. This is the immuneACCESS table as TCRdb keeps it, with only in-frame sequences that have V and J called. A part of the clones is gone; compared with another copy, unresolved V genes explain less than half, and the rest is unexplained. V, J and clone size were drawn from that table, and D and trimming were deduced from the DNA. Within this sample are over 350,000 clones, with 80% to 90% of them counted one time only. The ten largest clones add up to 1.4% of the sample.

The clonotype originates from a young woman with active or convalescent COVID-19. The sample comprised peripheral blood.

The CDR3 region: CASSLAPGQDYGYTF. In nucleotide form, the sequence is TGTGCCAGCAGCTTAGCTCCTGGACAGGACTATGGCTACACCTTC. The chain joins TRBV7-9 to TRBJ1-2, with 7 junctional bases fitting TRBD1. Trimming accounts for 0 bases at V and 3 bases at J, while the number of junction bases matched to no gene is 4. Taken from cysteine to phenylalanine, the CDR3 has 15 residues. Kept here is only the CDR3 DNA, which spans 45 bases and is read in frame from base 1. Via the germline V gene (reference sequence), CDR1 is SEHNR and CDR2 FQNEAQ.